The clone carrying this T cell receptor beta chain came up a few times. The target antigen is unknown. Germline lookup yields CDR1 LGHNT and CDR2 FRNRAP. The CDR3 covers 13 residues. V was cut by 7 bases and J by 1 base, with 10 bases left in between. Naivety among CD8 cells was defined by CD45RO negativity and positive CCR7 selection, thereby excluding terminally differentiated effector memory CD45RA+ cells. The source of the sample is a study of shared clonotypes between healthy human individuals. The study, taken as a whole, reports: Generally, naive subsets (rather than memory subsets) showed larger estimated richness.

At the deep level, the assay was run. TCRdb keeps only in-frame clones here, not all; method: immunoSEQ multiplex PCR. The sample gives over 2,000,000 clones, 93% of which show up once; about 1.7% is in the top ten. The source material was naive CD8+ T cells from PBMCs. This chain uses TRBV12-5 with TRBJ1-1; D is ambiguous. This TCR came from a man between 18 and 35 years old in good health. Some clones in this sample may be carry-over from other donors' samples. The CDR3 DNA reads TGTGCTAGTGAGGACGGAGAGAACACTGAAGCTTTCTTT. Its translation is CASEDGENTEAFF.